This T cell receptor (beta chain) derives from a study of blood T cell repertoires in COVID-19. About the research overall: Spain, Italy and the United States supplied samples that represented acute and convalescent COVID-19.

Per the authors' pipeline: By means of reference gene primer amplification, nucleated cell counts were estimated. Libraries were prepared by immunoSEQ multiplex PCR; TCRdb keeps only in-frame clonotypes and omits some of them. That table is the source of V, J and clone size, and D and trimming were worked out from the DNA. In the table there are around 83,000 clones, around 86% of which are singletons. Germline lookup yields CDR1 SNHLY and CDR2 FYNNEI. The CDR3 covers 14 residues. V lost 6 bases, J lost 4 bases, and 13 bases lay in between. The V call is TRBV2, the J call TRBJ2-1; weak D call: TRBD2 (5 bases). The sample consisted of peripheral blood. The TCR sequence derives from a man aged 45-65 years with active or convalescent COVID-19. The CDR3 protein is CASSDRTAYNEQFF. Here the CDR3 DNA reads TGTGCCAGCAGCGATAGGACTGCTTACAATGAGCAGTTCTTC. Looking up the rest from reference TRBV2 and TRBJ2-1 gives the full variable domain: EPEVTQTPSHQVTQMGQEVILRCVPISNHLYFYWYRQILGQKVEFLVSFYNNEISEKSEIFDDQFSVERPDGSNFTLKIRSTKLEDSAMYFCASSDRTAYNEQFFGPGTRLTVL.